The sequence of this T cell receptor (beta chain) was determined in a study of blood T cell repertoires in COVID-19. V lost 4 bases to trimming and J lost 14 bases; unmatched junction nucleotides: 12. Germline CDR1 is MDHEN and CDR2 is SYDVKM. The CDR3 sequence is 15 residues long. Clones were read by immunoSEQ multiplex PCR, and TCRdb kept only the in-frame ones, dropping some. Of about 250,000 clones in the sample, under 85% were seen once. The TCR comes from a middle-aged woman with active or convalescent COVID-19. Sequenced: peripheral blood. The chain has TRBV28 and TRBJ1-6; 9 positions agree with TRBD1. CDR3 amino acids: CASSSVTGGRLALHF. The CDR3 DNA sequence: TGTGCCAGCAGTTCGGTGACAGGGGGACGCTTGGCCCTCCACTTT.